This T cell receptor (beta chain) was documented in a study of T cell responses to AZD1222 COVID-19 vaccine. The overall study: Second doses at about 4 or about 12 weeks were pooled.

The protocol was immunoSEQ multiplex PCR, while the TCRdb copy is restricted to in-frame clones and leaves out a portion. The sample has some 130,000 clones; 80% to 90% are singletons. V was cut by 5 bases and J by 7 bases, with 23 bases left in between. CDR3 length equals 16 residues. The germline CDR1 and CDR2 sequences are SGHTA and FQGTGA. Broader study findings: Breadth and depth of Spike-specific TCRs rose after two AZD1222 doses. With dominance at 160-218 and 743-854, vaccine-associated CD4 TCRs spanned spike.

Regarding this clone: The antigen is not known.

The J gene is TRBJ2-5, the V gene TRBV7-3; tentatively, D is TRBD1 or TRBD2 (6 bases each). This material consisted of peripheral blood, taken on day 0 of AZD1222 vaccination. This TCR came from an adult in good health. The CDR3, as DNA: TGTGCCAGCAGCCCCGGACAGAGGCCCCCGGAGGGGACCCAGTACTTC. Protein product: CASSPGQRPPEGTQYF.